Shown below are 17 T cell receptor beta chains from a single sample sequenced in a study of blood T cells in healthy people across ages (dated by TCRdb to the mid-2010s). The library was prepared using 5' RACE. Sequencing took place on an Illumina HiSeq 2500. A second roughly 6 to 11 cycle PCR used a sample-barcoded 5' primer and a J-beta primer mix. Clones were called with MiXCR by TCRdb after fastp trimmed the public reads at Q25, and only in-frame beta chains were retained. Every entry covers one CDR3 protein and lists the most common genes and DNA from its rows. The sample contains about 770,000 distinct CDR3 sequences, under 55% of them found a single time. About a fifth of the sample goes to the ten largest clones. Sequences were obtained from blood. These receptors were collected from a man aged 60-69 years in good health.

The chain couples TRBV12-3 or TRBV12-4 to TRBJ1-2, with D unclear. The CDR3 consists of 13 residues. V was trimmed by 6 bases and J by 4 bases, leaving 12 bases between them. Here the CDR3 DNA reads TGTGCCAGCAGCCCTAAGTGGGCCTATGGCTACACCTTC. Protein: CASSPKWAYGYTF.

V is TRBV4-3 and J is TRBJ2-7; the D is unclear. Germline-derived CDR1 and CDR2 are LGHNA and YSLEER. The V and J ends lost 0 bases and 0 bases respectively, with 9 bases between them. The CDR3 has 15 residues. The CDR3 spells CASSQDSIGSYEQYF. DNA of the CDR3: TGCGCCAGCAGCCAAGATTCTATCGGCTCCTACGAGCAGTACTTC.

Turning to this clonotype: A junction boundary mismatches the germline segment, possibly from a read error. This sequence joins TRBV7-8 and TRBJ2-7; possibly TRBD2 for D (6 bases). Germline V lookup: CDR1 SGHVS, CDR2 FQNEAQ. The CDR3 sequence is 13 residues long. CDR3 DNA: TGTGCCAGCAAGGAGGACTACTCCCACGAGCAGTACTTC. Translated: CASKEDYSHEQYF.

About this clonotype itself: This may arise from a read error, as a much more abundant clone is one base away. V usage is TRBV7-2 and J usage is TRBJ2-5; D possibly matches TRBD1 or TRBD2 (5 bases each). The CDR3 length is 13 residues. The V end was cut by 5 bases, the J end by 11 bases, with 18 bases between. CDR1 and CDR2 from the germline V gene are SGHTA and FQGNSA. CDR3 in amino acids: CASSVGPLGEQYF. Written as DNA, the CDR3 is TGTGCCAGCAGCGTAGGGCCCCTGGGGGAGCAGTACTTC.

This clonotype was counted many times. This chain joins TRBV20-1 and TRBJ2-1; a weak D match, TRBD2 (6 bases). V was trimmed by 5 bases and J by 0 bases, leaving 17 bases between them. CDR3 length equals 16 residues. The germline CDR1 and CDR2 sequences are DFQATT and SNEGSKA (reference sequence). The CDR3 nucleotides read TGCAGTGCTTCTCAGGGACTTTCGGGCTCCTACAATGAGCAGTTCTTC. Amino acid sequence: CSASQGLSGSYNEQFF.

This clonotype turned up a few times. The V gene is TRBV25-1, the J gene TRBJ1-1; no firm D call. Trimming left V 4 bases short and J 6 bases short, with 15 bases between. Per the germline V gene, CDR1 is MGHDK and CDR2 is SYGVNS. This CDR3 region has 14 residues. CDR3 residues: CASSAGRAAPEAFF. The CDR3 DNA follows: TGTGCCAGCAGTGCTGGACGAGCGGCTCCTGAAGCTTTCTTT.

V is TRBV7-7 and J is TRBJ2-3; 8 positions match TRBD2. V shed 5 bases, J shed 0 bases, and the junction held 10 bases outside the gene matches. Germline assignment: CDR1 SSHAT and CDR2 FNYEAQ (reference sequence). This CDR3 has 17 amino acids. The CDR3 protein is CASSPLRGGVSTDTQYF. CDR3 nucleotide sequence: TGTGCCAGCAGCCCTCTACGGGGGGGGGTTAGCACAGATACGCAGTATTTT.

This clonotype was recorded a few times. The chain is built from TRBV6-6 and TRBJ2-1; possibly TRBD1 or TRBD2 for D (5 bases each). The germline V gene has CDR1 MNHNY and CDR2 SVGAGI (reference sequence). V was shortened by 10 bases and J by 8 bases, with 15 bases between the two germline ends. CDR3 length: 12 residues. The CDR3 protein is CATRLGVDEQFF. Written as DNA, the CDR3 is TGTGCCACCCGATTGGGGGTCGATGAGCAGTTCTTC.

The rearrangement uses TRBV2 and TRBJ2-1; 7 bases are shared with TRBD1. The CDR3 has 16 amino acids. Germline V lookup: CDR1 SNHLY, CDR2 FYNNEI. V dropped 4 bases and J dropped 4; count of bases not matched to a gene: 10. The DNA for the CDR3 is TGTGCCAGCAGTGGGACAGGAGAGCTCGAATACAATGAGCAGTTCTTC. Protein: CASSGTGELEYNEQFF.

The gene calls are TRBV5-1 and TRBJ2-1; 7 bases map to TRBD1. With 3 bases clipped from V and 4 bases from J, the junction kept 1 base outside the gene matches. The CDR3 is 13 amino acids. Germline CDR1 and CDR2: SGHRS and YFSETQ. The CDR3 region is CASSWGQYNEQFF. CDR3 DNA: TGCGCCAGCAGCTGGGGACAGTACAATGAGCAGTTCTTC.

This clonotype came up a few times. V is TRBV27 and J is TRBJ1-1; weak D call: TRBD1 (6 bases). V lost 0 bases to trimming and J lost 7 bases, with 15 bases between them. CDR1 and CDR2 (germline): MNHEY, SMNVEV (reference sequence). The CDR3 extends over 15 amino acids. As DNA, the CDR3 is TGTGCCAGCAGTTTATCGATAACAGGGACGGGTGAAGCTTTCTTT. It translates to CASSLSITGTGEAFF.

This clonotype was counted many times. The rearrangement links TRBV7-6 to TRBJ2-6; the match to TRBD1 covers 8 bases. Trimming took 4 bases from V and 0 from J; bases not matched to a gene: 8. CDR1 is SGHVS and CDR2 is FNYEAQ in the germline V gene. The CDR3 contains 18 residues. The CDR3 nucleotides are TGTGCCAGCAGCTCCAGACAGGGGAGTACCTCTGGGGCCAACGTCCTGACTTTC. This encodes CASSSRQGSTSGANVLTF. Based on the CDR3 plus reference TRBV7-6 and TRBJ2-6, the full variable domain is GAGVSQSPRYKVTKRGQDVALRCDPISGHVSLYWYRQALGQGPEFLTYFNYEAQQDKSGLPNDRFSAERPEGSISTLTIQRTEQRDSAMYRCASSSRQGSTSGANVLTFGAGSRLTVL.

This clonotype was detected many times. The rearrangement uses TRBV12-3 or TRBV12-4 and TRBJ1-1; D perhaps matches TRBD1 (6 bases). V lost 7 bases and J lost 8, with 14 bases in between. CDR3 length: 12 amino acids. The CDR3 loop is CASNGGPHEAFF. In DNA, the CDR3 is TGTGCCAGCAACGGGGGCCCACACGAAGCTTTCTTT.

The chain carries TRBV4-3 and TRBJ2-5, with D uncertain. Germline V gene data show CDR1 as LGHNA and CDR2 as YSLEER. The CDR3 covers 13 residues. The V and J ends lost 1 base and 8 bases respectively, with 11 bases between them. The CDR3 DNA sequence: TGCGCCAGCAGCCAAGGGGAAGAGATTACCCAGTACTTC. Protein product: CASSQGEEITQYF.

This chain links TRBV6-2 or TRBV6-3 with TRBJ1-2; D gene uncertain. This CDR3 has 14 amino acids. CDR1 is MNHEY, CDR2 SVGEGT, per germline. V was cut by 4 bases and J by 6 bases, with 15 bases left in between. CDR3 amino acids: CASSSLTVQHGYTF. CDR3 nucleotides: TGTGCCAGCAGTTCCCTCACCGTTCAACATGGCTACACCTTC.

In the case of this clonotype: The germline gene is not matched at one end of the junction; a read error may be the cause. This chain joins TRBV4-3 and TRBJ2-1; D not resolved. This CDR3 contains 15 residues. Per the germline V gene, CDR1 is LGHNA and CDR2 is YSLEER. The CDR3 bases are TGCGCCAGCAGCCAAGCGGGCAGGACCTACAATGGGCAGTTCTTC. Amino acids: CASSQAGRTYNGQFF.

The chain uses TRBV6-6 and TRBJ2-7; D is unresolved. The J call could be wrong; TRBJ2-5 is a better fit for the DNA end. CDR1 and CDR2 from the germline V gene are MNHNY and SVGAGI (reference sequence). This CDR3 has 13 amino acids. The CDR3 bases are TGTGCCAGCAGTTCGTCGAGCGTGGGGACCCAGTACTTC. Encoded protein: CASSSSSVGTQYF.